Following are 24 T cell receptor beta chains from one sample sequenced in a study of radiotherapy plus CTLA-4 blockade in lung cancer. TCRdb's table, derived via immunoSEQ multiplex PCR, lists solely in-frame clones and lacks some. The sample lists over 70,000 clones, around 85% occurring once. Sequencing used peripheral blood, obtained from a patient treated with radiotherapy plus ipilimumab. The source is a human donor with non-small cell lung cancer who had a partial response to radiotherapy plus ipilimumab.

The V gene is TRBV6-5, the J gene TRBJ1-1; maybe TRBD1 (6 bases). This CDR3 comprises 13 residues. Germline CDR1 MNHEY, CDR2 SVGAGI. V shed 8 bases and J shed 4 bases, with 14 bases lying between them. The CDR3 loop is CASSHGGATEAFF. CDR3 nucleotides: TGTGCCAGCTCCCACGGGGGGGCCACTGAAGCTTTCTTT.

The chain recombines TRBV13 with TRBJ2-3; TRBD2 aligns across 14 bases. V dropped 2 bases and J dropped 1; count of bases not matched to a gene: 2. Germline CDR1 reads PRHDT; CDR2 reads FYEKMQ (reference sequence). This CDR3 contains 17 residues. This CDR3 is CASSLKGLAGGTDTQYF. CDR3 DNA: TGTGCCAGCAGCTTAAAGGGACTAGCGGGAGGCACAGATACGCAGTATTTT.

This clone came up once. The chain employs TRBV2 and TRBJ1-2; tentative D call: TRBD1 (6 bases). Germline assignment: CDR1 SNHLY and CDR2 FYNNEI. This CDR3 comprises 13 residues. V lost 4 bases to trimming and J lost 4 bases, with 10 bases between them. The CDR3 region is CASSAGGGYGYTF. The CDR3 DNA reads TGTGCCAGCAGTGCTGGGGGCGGCTATGGCTACACCTTC.

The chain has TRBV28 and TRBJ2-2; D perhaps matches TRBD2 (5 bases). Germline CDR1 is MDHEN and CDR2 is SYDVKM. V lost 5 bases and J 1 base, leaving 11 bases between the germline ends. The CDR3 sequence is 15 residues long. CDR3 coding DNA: TGTGCCAGCAGTCCGCGGGTAGGGAACACCGGGGAGCTGTTTTTT. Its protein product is CASSPRVGNTGELFF.

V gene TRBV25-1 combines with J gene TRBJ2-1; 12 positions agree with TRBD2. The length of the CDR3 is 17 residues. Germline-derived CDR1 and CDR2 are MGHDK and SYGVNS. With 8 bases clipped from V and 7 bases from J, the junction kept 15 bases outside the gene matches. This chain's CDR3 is CASQGLAGPTAVNEQFF. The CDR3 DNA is TGTGCCAGCCAAGGACTAGCGGGACCGACGGCGGTAAATGAGCAGTTCTTC.

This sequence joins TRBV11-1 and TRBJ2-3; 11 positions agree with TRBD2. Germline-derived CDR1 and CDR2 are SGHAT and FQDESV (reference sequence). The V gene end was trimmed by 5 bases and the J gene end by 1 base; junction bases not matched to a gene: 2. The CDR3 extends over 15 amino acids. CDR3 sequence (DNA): TGTGCCAGCAGCCGGGGACTAGCGGGCACAGATACGCAGTATTTT. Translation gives CASSRGLAGTDTQYF.

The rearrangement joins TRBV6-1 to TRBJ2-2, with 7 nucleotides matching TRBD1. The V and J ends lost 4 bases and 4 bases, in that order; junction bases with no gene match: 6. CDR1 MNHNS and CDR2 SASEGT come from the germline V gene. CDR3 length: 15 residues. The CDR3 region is CASSGQGLGTGELFF. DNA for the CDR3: TGTGCCAGCAGTGGACAGGGTCTCGGCACCGGGGAGCTGTTTTTT.

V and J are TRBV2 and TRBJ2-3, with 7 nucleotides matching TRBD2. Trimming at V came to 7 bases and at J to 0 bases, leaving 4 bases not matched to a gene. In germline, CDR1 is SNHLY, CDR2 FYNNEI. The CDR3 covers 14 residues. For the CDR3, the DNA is TGTGCCAGCAAGCAAGCGGGGAGCACAGATACGCAGTATTTT. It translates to CASKQAGSTDTQYF.

Here the CDR3 DNA reads TGTGCCAGCAGCTTAGGGGAGAGGATACCACGATGGGAGACCCAGTACTTC. Residues: CASSLGERIPRWETQYF. V is TRBV7-2 and J is TRBJ2-5; D may be TRBD2 (5 bases). Germline V gene lookup returns CDR1 SGHTA and CDR2 FQGNSA. Trimming stripped 1 base from V and 5 bases from J, with 20 bases between. There are 17 residues in the CDR3.

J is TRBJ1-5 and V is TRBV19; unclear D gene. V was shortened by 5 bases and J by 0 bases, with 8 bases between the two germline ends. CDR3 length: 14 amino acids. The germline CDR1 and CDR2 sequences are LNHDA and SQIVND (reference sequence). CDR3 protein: CASSFQDSNQPQHF. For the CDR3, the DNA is TGTGCCAGTAGTTTCCAGGATAGCAATCAGCCCCAGCATTTT.

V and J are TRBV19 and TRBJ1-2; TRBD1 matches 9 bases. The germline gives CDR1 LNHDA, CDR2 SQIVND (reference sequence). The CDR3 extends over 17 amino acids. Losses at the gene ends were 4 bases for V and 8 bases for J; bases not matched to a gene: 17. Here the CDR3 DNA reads TGTGCCAGTAGTACTCCACCCATAAGGGACAGGGTTCACGGCTACACCTTC. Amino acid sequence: CASSTPPIRDRVHGYTF.

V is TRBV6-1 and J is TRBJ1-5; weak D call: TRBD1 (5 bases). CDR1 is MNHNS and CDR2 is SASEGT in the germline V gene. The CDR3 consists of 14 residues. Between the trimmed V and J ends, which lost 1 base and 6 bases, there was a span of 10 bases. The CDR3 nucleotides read TGTGCCAGCAGTGAAGGGGGGGAGGTTCAGCCCCAGCATTTT. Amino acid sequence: CASSEGGEVQPQHF.

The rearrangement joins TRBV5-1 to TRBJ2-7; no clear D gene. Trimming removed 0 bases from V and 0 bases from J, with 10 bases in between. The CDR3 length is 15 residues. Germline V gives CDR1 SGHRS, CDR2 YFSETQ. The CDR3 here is CASSLEGASSYEQYF. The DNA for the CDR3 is TGCGCCAGCAGCTTGGAAGGCGCTAGCTCCTACGAGCAGTACTTC.

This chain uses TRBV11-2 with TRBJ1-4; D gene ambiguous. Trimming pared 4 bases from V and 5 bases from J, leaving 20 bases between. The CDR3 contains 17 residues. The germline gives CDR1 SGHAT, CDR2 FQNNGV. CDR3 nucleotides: TGTGCCAGCAGCTCCCCCCGTGGGCAGAGGGTGAATGAAAAACTGTTTTTT. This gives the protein CASSSPRGQRVNEKLFF.

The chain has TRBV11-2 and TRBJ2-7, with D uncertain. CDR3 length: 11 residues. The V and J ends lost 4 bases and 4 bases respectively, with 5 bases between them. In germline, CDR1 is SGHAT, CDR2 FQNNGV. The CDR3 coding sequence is TGTGCCAGCAGCTCCACATACGAGCAGTACTTC. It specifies CASSSTYEQYF.

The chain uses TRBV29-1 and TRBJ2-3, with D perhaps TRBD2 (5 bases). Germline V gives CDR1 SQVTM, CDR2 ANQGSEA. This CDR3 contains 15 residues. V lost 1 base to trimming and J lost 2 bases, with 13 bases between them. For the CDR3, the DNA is TGCAGCGTTGAAGGCCCTAGCATGAACACAGATACGCAGTATTTT. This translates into CSVEGPSMNTDTQYF.

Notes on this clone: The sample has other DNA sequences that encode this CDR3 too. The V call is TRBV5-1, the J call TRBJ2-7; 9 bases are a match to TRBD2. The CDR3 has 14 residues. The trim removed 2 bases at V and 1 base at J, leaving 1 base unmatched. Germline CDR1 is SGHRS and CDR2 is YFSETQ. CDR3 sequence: CASSLAGGSYEQYF. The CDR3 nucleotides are TGCGCCAGCAGCTTAGCGGGGGGATCCTACGAGCAGTACTTC.

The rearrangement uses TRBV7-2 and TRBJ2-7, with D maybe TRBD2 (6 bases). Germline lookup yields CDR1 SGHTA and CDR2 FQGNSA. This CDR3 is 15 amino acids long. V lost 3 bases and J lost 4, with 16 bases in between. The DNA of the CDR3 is TGTGCCAGCAGCTTTAGTGGGGGGAGAAGATACGAGCAGTACTTC. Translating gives CASSFSGGRRYEQYF.

The CDR3 DNA sequence: TGCGCCAGCAGCTTGCGACAGACGAACACTGAAGCTTTCTTT. Translated: CASSLRQTNTEAFF. V is TRBV5-1 and J is TRBJ1-1, with a weak D call TRBD1 (5 bases). The CDR3 is 14 residues long. CDR1 is SGHRS and CDR2 is YFSETQ in the germline V gene. V was cut by 1 base and J by 1 base, with 8 bases left in between.

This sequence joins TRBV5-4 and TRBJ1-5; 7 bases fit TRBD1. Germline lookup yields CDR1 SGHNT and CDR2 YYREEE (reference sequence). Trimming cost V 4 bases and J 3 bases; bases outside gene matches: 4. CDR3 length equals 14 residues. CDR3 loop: CASSDDRDNQPQHF. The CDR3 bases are TGTGCCAGCAGCGATGACAGGGACAATCAGCCCCAGCATTTT.

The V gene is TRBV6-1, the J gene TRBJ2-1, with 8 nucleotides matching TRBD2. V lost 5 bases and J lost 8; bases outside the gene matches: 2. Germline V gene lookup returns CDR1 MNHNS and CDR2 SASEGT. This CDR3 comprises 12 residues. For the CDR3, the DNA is TGTGCCAGCAGTCCTAGCGGGCATGAGCAGTTCTTC. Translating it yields CASSPSGHEQFF.

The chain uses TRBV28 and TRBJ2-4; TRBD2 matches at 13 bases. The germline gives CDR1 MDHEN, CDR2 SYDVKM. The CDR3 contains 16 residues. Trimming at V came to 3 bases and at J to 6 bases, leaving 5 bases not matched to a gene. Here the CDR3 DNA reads TGTGCCAGCAGTTTTCGACTAGCGGGAGGTTTAAACATTCAGTACTTC. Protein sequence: CASSFRLAGGLNIQYF. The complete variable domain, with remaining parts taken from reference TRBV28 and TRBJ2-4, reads DVKVTQSSRYLVKRTGEKVFLECVQDMDHENMFWYRQDPGLGLRLIYFSYDVKMKEKGDIPEGYSVSREKKERFSLILESASTNQTSMYLCASSFRLAGGLNIQYFGAGTRLSVL.

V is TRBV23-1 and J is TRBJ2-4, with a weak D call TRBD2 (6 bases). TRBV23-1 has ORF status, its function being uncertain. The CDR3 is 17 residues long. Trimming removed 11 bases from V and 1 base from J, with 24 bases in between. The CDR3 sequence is CAGFNRGGRSAKNIQYF. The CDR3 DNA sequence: TGCGCCGGGTTCAATCGTGGGGGGAGGTCTGCCAAAAACATTCAGTACTTC.

This CDR3 is CASRISHNNEQFF. DNA of the CDR3: TGTGCCAGCAGGATTTCCCACAACAATGAGCAGTTCTTC. The chain is built from TRBV28 and TRBJ2-1; D unresolved. Germline assignment: CDR1 MDHEN and CDR2 SYDVKM. CDR3 length: 13 amino acids. Deletions cut 6 bases from V and 5 bases from J, with 11 bases between.